This TCR beta chain is from a study of regulatory T cells in long-lasting Graves disease. Study-level points and caveats: Repertoires from persistent disease leaned toward TRBV28, TRBJ1-2 and TRBJ2-5.

This clonotype was observed at least ten times. The antigen remains undetermined. Researchers made TCR beta libraries by using iRepertoire HTBI primers and running Arm-PCR on CDR3 regions. MiXCR, applied by TCRdb to the multiplex PCR reads, yields one record per CDR3 protein. This sample yields about 500,000 distinct CDR3 sequences, of which around 15% are seen a single time; 10% to 15% belongs to the top ten. Time point: newly diagnosed GD, antithyroid drugs for less than 3 months. Scientists built the TCR library using RNA that was extracted from PBMCs. The collection involved drawing roughly 10 milliliters of peripheral blood into EDTA tubes. Trimming took 3 bases from V and 1 from J; bases not matched to a gene: 3. CDR3 length: 16 residues. Per the germline V gene, CDR1 is SGHTA and CDR2 is FQGNSA. The same sample was also studied in work on T cells in Graves' hyperthyroidism and ophthalmopathy.

The rearrangement links TRBV7-2 to TRBJ2-1; 10 bases line up with TRBD2. The TCR originated in a middle-aged man with Graves disease. Sequences were derived from peripheral blood mononuclear cells (PBMCs), sampled at new diagnosis, from a patient treated with antithyroid drugs. The CDR3 bases are TGTGCCAGCAGCTTTACTAGCGGGGTATCCTACAATGAGCAGTTCTTC. Its translation: CASSFTSGVSYNEQFF.